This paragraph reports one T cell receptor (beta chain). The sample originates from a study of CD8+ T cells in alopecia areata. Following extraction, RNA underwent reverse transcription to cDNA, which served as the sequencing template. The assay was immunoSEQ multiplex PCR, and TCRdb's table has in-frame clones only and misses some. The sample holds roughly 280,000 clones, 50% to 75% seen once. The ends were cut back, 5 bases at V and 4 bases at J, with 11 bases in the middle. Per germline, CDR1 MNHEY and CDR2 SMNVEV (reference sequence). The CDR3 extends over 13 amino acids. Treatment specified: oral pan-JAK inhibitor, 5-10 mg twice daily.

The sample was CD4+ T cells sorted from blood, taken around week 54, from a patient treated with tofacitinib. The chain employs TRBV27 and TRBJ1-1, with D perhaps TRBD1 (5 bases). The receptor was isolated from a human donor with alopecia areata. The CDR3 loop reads CASSKIRATEAFF. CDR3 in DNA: TGTGCCAGCAGTAAAATCAGGGCCACTGAAGCTTTCTTT.